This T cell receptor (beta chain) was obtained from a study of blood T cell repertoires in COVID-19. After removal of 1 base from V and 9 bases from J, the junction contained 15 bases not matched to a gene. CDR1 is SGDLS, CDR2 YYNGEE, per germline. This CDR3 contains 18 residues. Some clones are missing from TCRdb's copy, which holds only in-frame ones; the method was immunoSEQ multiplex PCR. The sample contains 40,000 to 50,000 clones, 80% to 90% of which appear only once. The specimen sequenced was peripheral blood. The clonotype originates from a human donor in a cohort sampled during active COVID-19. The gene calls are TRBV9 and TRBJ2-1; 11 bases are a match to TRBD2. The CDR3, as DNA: TGTGCCAGCAGCGTAATAGCGGGAGGGCCAGCTTACGTCGGTGAGCAGTTCTTC. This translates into CASSVIAGGPAYVGEQFF. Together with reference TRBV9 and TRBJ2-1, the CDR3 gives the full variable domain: DSGVTQTPKHLITATGQRVTLRCSPRSGDLSVYWYQQSLDQGLQFLIQYYNGEERAKGNILERFSAQQFPDLHSELNLSSLELGDSALYFCASSVIAGGPAYVGEQFFGPGTRLTVL.